This T cell receptor beta chain was captured in a study of blood T cell repertoires in COVID-19. Across the study: From the United States, Italy and Spain came samples of acute and convalescent COVID-19. From T cells, B-cell-depleted T cells, or PBMCs came the material, which was cDNA or gDNA.

This CDR3 has 15 amino acids. CDR1 MNHEY and CDR2 SVGAGI come from the germline V gene. V lost 6 bases to trimming and J lost 7 bases, with 19 bases between them. Authors' methods: By means of reference gene primer amplification, nucleated cell counts were estimated. The data were produced by immunoSEQ multiplex PCR, yet TCRdb's version contains in-frame clones alone and is incomplete. That table supplies the V and J calls and clone size; D and trimming were determined from the DNA. This sample has some 44,000 clones, with around 94% found just once. The sequence was obtained from a man over 45 with active COVID-19. The chain has TRBV6-5 and TRBJ2-1, with a tentative D call TRBD2 (7 bases). Sequencing used peripheral blood. CDR3 nucleotides: TGTGCCAGCAGCTCTGGGGGGGGCCAGGCGAATGAGCAGTTCTTC. It yields the protein CASSSGGGQANEQFF.